These 16 T cell receptor beta chains were all obtained from the same sample, sequenced in a study of human T cells and chemical hapten exposure (dated by TCRdb to 2020 to 2023). The sample's time point, from its label and the paper: patch test 2, 6 weeks after DPC sensitization. The label giving this sample's treatment or condition can be read as: therapeutic diphenylcyclopropenone sensitization with weekly scalp DPC. Preparation of the library involved RACE. For sequencing, a NextSeq 500 was employed. TCRdb took the public reads, trimmed them with fastp at Q25, ran MiXCR for clone calling and kept in-frame beta chains. Each CDR3 protein gets just one entry, which takes the most common genes and DNA from the rows behind it. Counted in this sample were around 99,000 distinct CDR3 sequences; 8% to 13% of them appeared once. The ten largest clones capture 2.2% of the sample. The sample consisted of whole blood, taken in connection with sensitization to the hapten diphenylcyclopropenone (DPC). Every receptor here comes from a man in his forties with alopecia areata. Some clones in this sample may be carry-over from other donors' samples.

In DNA, the CDR3 is TGTGCCAGCAGCATCAGCGGGAGTGTCTACAATGAGCAGTTCTTC. Translation gives CASSISGSVYNEQFF. The chain links TRBV12-3 or TRBV12-4 to TRBJ2-1, with TRBD2 matching over 8 bases. With 6 bases clipped from V and 3 bases from J, the junction kept 7 bases outside the gene matches. The CDR3 is 15 residues long.

This chain connects TRBV14 to TRBJ2-7; possibly TRBD1 or TRBD2 for D (5 bases each). Trimming left V 1 base short and J 3 bases short, with 19 bases between. Germline CDR1 reads SGHDN; CDR2 reads FVKESK. The CDR3 contains 17 residues. The CDR3 nucleotides are TGTGCCAGCAGCCAAGGAAATTTAAGGGGACGATACTACGAGCAGTACTTC. Residues: CASSQGNLRGRYYEQYF.

This clonotype occurred a few times. The chain carries TRBV28 and TRBJ2-7; TRBD2 matches at 9 bases. Germline lookup yields CDR1 MDHEN and CDR2 SYDVKM. The ends lost 7 bases at V and 5 bases at J; junction bases unmatched: 9. This CDR3 contains 14 residues. The CDR3 loop reads CASISSGSRNEQYF. CDR3 sequence (DNA): TGTGCCAGCATAAGTAGCGGGAGCAGGAACGAGCAGTACTTC.

This clonotype was found a few times. The chain is built from TRBV15 and TRBJ2-1; D not certain. The CDR3 covers 13 residues. Trimming removed 0 bases at V and 6 bases at J, with 6 bases between. The germline gives CDR1 LNHNV, CDR2 YYDKDF (reference sequence). This chain's CDR3 is CATSRDRVNEQFF. As DNA, the CDR3 is TGTGCCACCAGCAGAGATCGGGTCAATGAGCAGTTCTTC.

This clonotype was found a few times. This chain joins TRBV28 and TRBJ2-3, with 9 positions matching TRBD2. Germline V gives CDR1 MDHEN, CDR2 SYDVKM. J lost 3 bases, V lost 6 bases, and 10 bases had no gene match. This CDR3 is 16 amino acids long. This CDR3 is CASRPWGSGRTDTQYF. The CDR3 DNA reads as TGTGCCAGCAGGCCCTGGGGTAGCGGGAGAACAGATACGCAGTATTTT.

This sequence joins TRBV5-4 and TRBJ2-3, with 10 bases that match TRBD2. Germline V CDR1 and CDR2: SGHNT, YYREEE (reference sequence). Trimming took 5 bases from V and 4 from J; bases not matched to a gene: 7. CDR3 length equals 15 residues. The CDR3 nucleotides are TGTGCCAGCAGTCCTAGCGGGAGAGGGGCAGATACGCAGTATTTT. This gives the protein CASSPSGRGADTQYF.

Written as DNA, the CDR3 is TGTGCCATCAGTACGGGAAATAGCGGGAGTCGTACTGAGCAGTTCTTC. It codes for CAISTGNSGSRTEQFF. The rearrangement joins TRBV10-3 to TRBJ2-1; TRBD2 matches at 9 bases. Germline V gives CDR1 ENHRY, CDR2 SYGVKD. The CDR3 totals 16 residues. V was pared by 5 bases and J by 9 bases, with 14 bases of the junction left unmatched.

In this sample, this clonotype turned up many times. This rearrangement joins TRBV7-2 to TRBJ2-3; a possible D gene is TRBD2 (6 bases). This CDR3 is built from 13 residues. Trimming shortened V by 3 bases and J by 6 bases, and 10 bases separated the two germline ends. Per the germline V gene, CDR1 is SGHTA and CDR2 is FQGNSA. Here the CDR3 DNA reads TGTGCCAGCAGCTTGACTAGATCCGATACGCAGTATTTT. Translated: CASSLTRSDTQYF.

This clonotype was counted a few times. The chain has TRBV6-1 and TRBJ2-1; TRBD2 matches 12 bases. V lost 8 bases, J lost 8 bases, and 10 bases stayed unmatched. CDR3 length: 15 amino acids. Per the germline V gene, CDR1 is MNHNS and CDR2 is SASEGT. The CDR3 here is CASADLTSGSHEQFF. In DNA, the CDR3 is TGTGCCAGCGCCGATTTGACTAGCGGGAGTCATGAGCAGTTCTTC.

The chain carries TRBV12-3 or TRBV12-4 and TRBJ1-2, with D possibly TRBD1 on 5 matching bases. The CDR3 sequence is 15 residues long. V shed 1 base and J shed 2 bases, with 11 bases lying between them. The CDR3 reads CASSLGGTLNYGYTF. The CDR3 DNA is TGTGCCAGCAGTTTAGGAGGGACTCTAAACTATGGCTACACCTTC.

This clonotype was observed many times. The rearrangement joins TRBV29-1 to TRBJ2-1; 11 bases align to TRBD2. Unmatched junction bases numbered 9, after V lost 7 bases and J lost 7 bases. Germline assignment: CDR1 SQVTM and CDR2 ANQGSEA. This CDR3 comprises 14 residues. CDR3: CSGIAGGPGNEQFF. The DNA for the CDR3 is TGCAGCGGTATAGCGGGAGGGCCGGGGAATGAGCAGTTCTTC.

This clonotype was seen a handful of times. The chain employs TRBV12-3 or TRBV12-4 and TRBJ1-5; no definite D call. The CDR3 runs to 11 residues. V shed 2 bases and J shed 6 bases, with 2 bases lying between them. The CDR3 sequence is CASSLSQPQHF. The CDR3 bases are TGTGCCAGCAGTTTATCTCAGCCCCAGCATTTT.

This clonotype appeared a few times. The chain links TRBV21-1 to TRBJ2-3; TRBD2 was called by the table and not checked on the DNA. TRBV21-1 is annotated as a pseudogene. The length of the CDR3 is 18 residues. CDR3 residues: CASISNGRPSGRIYTQYF. The CDR3 region has the DNA TGTGCCAGCATCTCAAATGGTCGTCCTAGCGGGAGGATTTATACGCAGTATTTT.

The V gene is TRBV6-1, the J gene TRBJ2-4; possibly TRBD1 for D (6 bases). CDR1 MNHNS and CDR2 SASEGT come from the germline V gene. Trimming cost V 10 bases and J 7 bases, with 20 bases left between them. The CDR3 has 14 residues. The CDR3 DNA follows: TGTGCCACCCTATTCGGGACACCGGGGAACATTCAGTACTTC. Protein: CATLFGTPGNIQYF.

Remarks on this clonotype: Since a much larger clone is just one base distant, this may be a read error. J is TRBJ1-5 and V is TRBV12-3 or TRBV12-4, with a weak D call TRBD1 (6 bases). V lost 6 bases and J 1 base, leaving 16 bases between the germline ends. The length of the CDR3 is 16 residues. The CDR3 DNA reads as TGTGCCAGCAGATCTCAGGGGACTGGGAGCAATCAGCCCCAGCATTTT. The encoded protein is CASRSQGTGSNQPQHF.

This sequence joins TRBV6-2 or TRBV6-3 and TRBJ1-5; D not resolved. Germline assignment: CDR1 MNHEY and CDR2 SVGEGT. This CDR3 is 17 amino acids long. V was clipped by 2 bases and J by 2 bases, with 16 bases between them. In DNA form, the CDR3 reads TGTGCCAGCAGTTACAATTCAAAAGGGAACCGCAATCAGCCCCAGCATTTT. As protein: CASSYNSKGNRNQPQHF.